The 27 T cell receptor beta chains below were found in one sample sequenced in a study of blood T cell repertoires in COVID-19. Libraries were prepared by immunoSEQ multiplex PCR; TCRdb keeps only in-frame clonotypes and omits some of them. The table shows around 170,000 clones, with roughly 80% occurring only once. The sample taken for sequencing was peripheral blood. These receptors were collected from a man aged 25-40 years with active or convalescent COVID-19.

Concerning this clone itself: Other DNA sequences of this sample code for an identical CDR3. The chain recombines TRBV3-1 (or the pseudogene TRBV3-2) with TRBJ2-1, with TRBD1 as a possible D gene (6 bases). Germline lookup yields CDR1 LGHDT and CDR2 YNNKEL (reference sequence). This CDR3 is built from 17 residues. Trimming removed 0 bases from V and 0 bases from J, with 12 bases in between. CDR3 DNA: TGTGCCAGCAGCCAAGATCCTGGGACAAACTCCTACAATGAGCAGTTCTTC. It is translated as CASSQDPGTNSYNEQFF.

This rearrangement joins TRBV5-1 to TRBJ1-3; D is undetermined. The CDR3 contains 15 residues. CDR1 and CDR2 (germline): SGHRS, YFSETQ. V shed 2 bases and J shed 1 base, with 10 bases lying between them. The CDR3 region is CASSLNPVSGNTIYF. The CDR3 DNA reads TGCGCCAGCAGCTTAAACCCGGTTTCTGGAAACACCATATATTTT.

The rearrangement links TRBV27 to TRBJ2-7, with a tentative D call TRBD2 (6 bases). The germline CDR1 and CDR2 sequences are MNHEY and SMNVEV (reference sequence). With 9 bases removed from V and 7 bases from J, the gap between germline ends came to 22 bases. The CDR3 has 14 amino acids. The CDR3, as DNA: TGTGCCAGTTCCGCAGGCGGGATACTGGCAGAGCAGTACTTC. Its protein product is CASSAGGILAEQYF.

The chain couples TRBV28 to TRBJ1-1, with D unclear. There are 16 residues in the CDR3. The V end lost 1 base, the J end lost 2 bases, and 14 bases lay between the germline ends. CDR1 is MDHEN and CDR2 is SYDVKM in the germline V gene. CDR3 protein: CASSLLSGRYNTEAFF. The CDR3 coding sequence is TGTGCCAGCAGTTTATTAAGCGGCAGATACAACACTGAAGCTTTCTTT.

This clone has only one observation. CDR3 DNA sequence: TGTGCCAGCAGTTTGGGGCCCCCGAGCCGCAATGAGCAGTTCTTC. Its translation: CASSLGPPSRNEQFF. The chain joins TRBV6-2 or TRBV6-3 to TRBJ2-1; perhaps TRBD1 as D (5 bases). The V gene lost 4 bases and the J gene lost 6 bases, with 16 bases spanning the gap. Germline CDR1 reads MNHEY; CDR2 reads SVGEGT. CDR3 length: 15 amino acids.

This clone was counted only a few times. The chain joins TRBV3-1 (or the pseudogene TRBV3-2) to TRBJ2-1, with 10 bases identical to TRBD2. Germline lookup yields CDR1 LGHDT and CDR2 YNNKEL (reference sequence). The junction had 8 bases not matched to a gene; V was cut back by 0 bases and J by 0 bases. CDR3 length equals 19 residues. The CDR3 nucleotides are TGTGCCAGCAGCCAAGACGTAGCGGGGGGCCGCAGCTCCTACAATGAGCAGTTCTTC. The encoded protein is CASSQDVAGGRSSYNEQFF.

The chain employs TRBV18 and TRBJ1-4; weak D call: TRBD1 (6 bases). The CDR3 consists of 14 residues. The germline gives CDR1 KGHSH, CDR2 LQKENI. V lost 4 bases and J 3 bases, leaving 9 bases between the germline ends. The CDR3 sequence is CASSQQGSNEKLFF. In nucleotides, the CDR3 is TGTGCCAGCTCACAACAGGGATCTAATGAAAAACTGTTTTTT.

The chain is built from TRBV6-1 and TRBJ1-3; weak D call: TRBD1 (6 bases). With 1 base removed from V and 4 bases from J, the gap between germline ends came to 11 bases. CDR1 and CDR2 from the germline V gene are MNHNS and SASEGT. The CDR3 runs 15 residues. The CDR3 DNA reads TGTGCCAGCAGTGAAGGTCGGACAGCGGGAAACACCATATATTTT. Translating gives CASSEGRTAGNTIYF.

The chain joins TRBV30 to TRBJ2-3; 13 nucleotides line up with TRBD2. Germline trimming cut 5 bases from V and 7 bases from J; bases unmatched to any gene: 9. The CDR3 sequence is 15 residues long. The V gene's germline CDR1 is GTSNPN and CDR2 SVGIG (reference sequence). This chain's CDR3 is CAWAGTSGEKNTQYF. The CDR3, as DNA: TGTGCCTGGGCCGGGACTAGCGGGGAAAAGAATACGCAGTATTTT.

The V call is TRBV5-4, the J call TRBJ2-5; TRBD2 aligns across 7 bases. The J segment lost 3 bases and the V segment lost 3 bases, leaving 17 bases of the junction unmatched. The V gene's germline CDR1 is SGHNT and CDR2 YYREEE (reference sequence). The CDR3 sequence is 18 residues long. CDR3 bases: TGTGCCAGCAGCTCGATTCGGGCCCTTGGGAGGGCCAAAGAGACCCAGTACTTC. Its translation: CASSSIRALGRAKETQYF.

The V gene is TRBV30, the J gene TRBJ2-3; TRBD1 aligns across 7 bases. CDR1 is GTSNPN, CDR2 SVGIG, per germline (reference sequence). There are 12 residues in the CDR3. The J segment lost 9 bases and the V segment lost 2 bases, leaving 5 bases of the junction unmatched. The CDR3 loop reads CAWSRGQGTQYF. CDR3 nucleotide sequence: TGTGCCTGGAGTAGGGGGCAGGGGACGCAGTATTTT.

This clone was seen a handful of times. The chain combines TRBV15 with TRBJ1-1; D uncertain. This CDR3 spans 14 amino acids. The germline V and J ends were trimmed by 1 base and 0 bases, with 6 bases remaining between them. CDR1 is LNHNV and CDR2 is YYDKDF in the germline V gene (reference sequence). The CDR3 reads CATSRAVLNTEAFF. In nucleotides, the CDR3 is TGTGCCACCAGCAGAGCAGTACTGAACACTGAAGCTTTCTTT.

The chain is built from TRBV18 and TRBJ2-3; a weak D match, TRBD1 (6 bases). With 2 bases removed from V and 3 bases from J, the gap between germline ends came to 12 bases. This CDR3 contains 15 residues. Germline V gene sequence: CDR1 KGHSH, CDR2 LQKENI. The CDR3 nucleotides are TGTGCCAGCTCACCAGCCCCCGACAGGACAGATACGCAGTATTTT. Translating it yields CASSPAPDRTDTQYF.

The gene calls are TRBV27 and TRBJ1-1; D possibly corresponds to TRBD1 (6 bases). This CDR3 region has 13 residues. Germline V CDR1 and CDR2: MNHEY, SMNVEV (reference sequence). Trimming took 8 bases from V and 5 from J, leaving 15 bases between them. CDR3 region: CASGNRDGTEAFF. The CDR3 region has the DNA TGTGCCAGCGGAAACAGGGATGGGACTGAAGCTTTCTTT.

This chain uses TRBV7-9 with TRBJ1-2, with 7 bases matching TRBD1. Germline CDR1 is SEHNR and CDR2 is FQNEAQ (reference sequence). Trimming at V came to 4 bases and at J to 4 bases, leaving 15 bases not matched to a gene. This CDR3 spans 17 amino acids. Here the CDR3 reads CASSSPSPGKGAYGYTF. The CDR3, as DNA: TGTGCCAGCAGCTCCCCCAGCCCGGGAAAGGGGGCCTATGGCTACACCTTC.

CDR3 DNA sequence: TGTGCCAGCAGCTTCGGACAGGGAGGGGGCTATGGCTACACCTTC. It translates to CASSFGQGGGYGYTF. This chain joins TRBV5-4 and TRBJ1-2; 8 nucleotides agree with TRBD1. Trimming cost V 2 bases and J 4 bases; bases outside gene matches: 7. Germline loops: CDR1 SGHNT, CDR2 YYREEE (reference sequence). The CDR3 contains 15 residues.

The chain uses TRBV21-1 and TRBJ1-6. TRBV21-1 is a documented pseudogene. The CDR3 is made up of 18 amino acids. The CDR3 sequence: CASSSAFLRFRDNSPLHF. The CDR3 region has the DNA TGTGCCAGCAGCAGCGCCTTTCTACGATTTCGGGATAATTCACCCCTCCACTTT.

The CDR3 DNA reads as TGTGCCAGCAAAGACAGGGGTGAAGCTTTCTTT. Translated, it gives CASKDRGEAFF. The V gene is TRBV6-6, the J gene TRBJ1-1; TRBD1 aligns across 8 bases. CDR1 and CDR2 from the germline V gene are MNHNY and SVGAGI (reference sequence). V was clipped by 7 bases and J by 7 bases; unmatched bases: 2. The CDR3 is made up of 11 amino acids.

This clone was seen just once. The V call is TRBV11-2, the J call TRBJ1-2; 10 bases map to TRBD1. Germline lookup yields CDR1 SGHAT and CDR2 FQNNGV. V was clipped by 1 base and J by 8 bases; unmatched bases: 4. The CDR3 spans 14 residues. The CDR3 loop reads CASSLGLTGGGYTF. CDR3 in DNA: TGTGCCAGCAGCTTAGGTTTGACAGGGGGCGGCTACACCTTC.

The chain recombines TRBV28 with TRBJ2-7; no firm D call. V gave up 2 bases and J gave up 5 bases, with 10 bases separating them. This CDR3 has 13 residues. Germline-derived CDR1 and CDR2 are MDHEN and SYDVKM. The CDR3 nucleotides read TGTGCCAGCAGTTTAGCAGGCGTCCACGAGCAGTACGTC. This codes for CASSLAGVHEQYV.

The rearrangement links TRBV16 to TRBJ2-7; a weak D match, TRBD1 (5 bases). The CDR3 has 13 residues. V lost 3 bases to trimming and J lost 1 base, with 7 bases between them. CDR1 is KGHSY, CDR2 FQNENV, per germline. CDR3 coding DNA: TGTGCCAGCAGCCACCAGGGTTCCTACGAGCAGTACGTC. This codes for CASSHQGSYEQYV.

This chain uses TRBV11-2 with TRBJ1-3; tentative D call: TRBD1 (6 bases). V shed 1 base and J shed 0 bases, with 13 bases lying between them. The CDR3 extends over 17 amino acids. The V gene's germline CDR1 is SGHAT and CDR2 FQNNGV. The CDR3 sequence: CASSLGQAIHSGNTIYF. CDR3 DNA: TGTGCCAGCAGCTTAGGACAGGCTATACACTCTGGAAACACCATATATTTT.

The chain recombines TRBV5-1 with TRBJ2-7; 9 bases agree with TRBD1. Germline lookup yields CDR1 SGHRS and CDR2 YFSETQ. Trimming at V came to 4 bases and at J to 3 bases, leaving 8 bases not matched to a gene. The CDR3 sequence is 15 residues long. The CDR3 coding sequence is TGCGCCAGCAGCCTGGACAGGGGCATATACTACGAGCAGTACGTC. This sequence encodes CASSLDRGIYYEQYV.

The chain recombines TRBV6-5 with TRBJ1-1; D is possibly TRBD1 (6 bases). CDR1 and CDR2 (germline): MNHEY, SVGAGI. The V end lost 6 bases, the J end lost 2 bases, and 16 bases lay between the germline ends. This CDR3 spans 15 amino acids. The CDR3 nucleotides read TGTGCCAGCAGGTTTTCCGGGACAAAAAACACTGAAGCTTTCTTT. It encodes CASRFSGTKNTEAFF.

This chain connects TRBV12-3 or TRBV12-4 to TRBJ2-5, with a possible D match to TRBD2 (5 bases). Trimming removed 2 bases at V and 10 bases at J, with 11 bases between. CDR3 size: 12 residues. The CDR3 region is CASSLRPADQYF. In nucleotides, the CDR3 is TGTGCCAGCAGTTTACGACCAGCGGACCAGTACTTC.

This sequence joins TRBV11-2 and TRBJ2-7; 7 positions agree with TRBD1. The germline CDR1 and CDR2 sequences are SGHAT and FQNNGV. V lost 0 bases to trimming and J lost 3 bases; unmatched junction nucleotides: 5. The CDR3 spans 15 residues. DNA of the CDR3: TGTGCCAGCAGCTTAGATTGGGCAGGGGGCTACGAGCAGTACTTC. It encodes CASSLDWAGGYEQYF.

The J gene is TRBJ2-5, the V gene TRBV19; D remains ambiguous. V lost 3 bases and J lost 5, with 10 bases in between. This CDR3 has 13 amino acids. The germline V gene has CDR1 LNHDA and CDR2 SQIVND (reference sequence). CDR3 bases: TGTGCCAGTAGTATTGGGCCAGAGGAGACCCAGTACTTC. Encoded protein: CASSIGPEETQYF.